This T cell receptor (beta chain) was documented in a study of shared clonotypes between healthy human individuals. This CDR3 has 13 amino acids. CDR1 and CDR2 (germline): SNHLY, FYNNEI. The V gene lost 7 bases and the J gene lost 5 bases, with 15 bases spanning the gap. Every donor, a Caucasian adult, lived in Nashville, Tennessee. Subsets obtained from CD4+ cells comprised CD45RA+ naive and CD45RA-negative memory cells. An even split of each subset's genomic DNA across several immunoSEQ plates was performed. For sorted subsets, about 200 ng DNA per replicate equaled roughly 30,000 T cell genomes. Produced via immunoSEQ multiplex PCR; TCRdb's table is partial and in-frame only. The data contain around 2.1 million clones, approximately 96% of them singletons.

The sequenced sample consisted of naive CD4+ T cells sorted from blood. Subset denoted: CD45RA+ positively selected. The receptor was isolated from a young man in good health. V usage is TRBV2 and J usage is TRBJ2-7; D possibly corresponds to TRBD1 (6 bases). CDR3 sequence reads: CASKGQGLNEQYF. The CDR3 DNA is TGTGCCAGCAAAGGGCAGGGGTTAAACGAGCAGTACTTC.